This T cell receptor beta chain was documented in a study of T-cell reconstitution after alpha-beta-depleted transplantation in children. Whole-study findings and limits: Expanded clones from the graft, numbering several hundred, reportedly supplied alpha-beta T cells about two months after transplant.

Trimming took off 5 bases at V and 2 bases at J, with 11 bases between the two ends. This CDR3 is built from 13 residues. The germline V gene encodes CDR1 DFQATT and CDR2 SNEGSKA (reference sequence). TCRbeta library preparation incorporated unique molecular identifiers. TCRdb re-analysed the PCR reads in MiXCR, keeping a single row per CDR3 protein. This table has roughly 70,000 distinct CDR3 sequences, 4.9% appearing once. This clonotype was seen repeatedly, ten times or more. Its antigen is not identified. This specimen consisted of PBMCs, mostly from graft donor cells, obtained 180 days after TCRalphabeta/CD19-depleted stem cell transplant. The chain couples TRBV20-1 to TRBJ2-3, with unresolved D. The receptor was derived from a boy younger than two who had a stem cell transplant for acute myeloid leukemia, so the T cells may come from the graft donor. Here the CDR3 DNA reads TGCAGTGCTCCATCCCGGACCACAGATACGCAGTATTTT. The encoded protein is CSAPSRTTDTQYF.